The 3 T cell receptor beta chains below all came from one sample that was sequenced in a study of blood T cell repertoires in COVID-19. Produced via immunoSEQ multiplex PCR; TCRdb's table is partial and in-frame only. The table shows 100,000 to 150,000 clones, with around 77% occurring only once. The sample comprised peripheral blood. These receptors came from a human donor in a cohort sampled during active COVID-19.

The J gene is TRBJ1-5, the V gene TRBV4-1; D call uncertain. CDR3 size: 16 residues. Germline loops: CDR1 MGHRA, CDR2 YSYEKL. V dropped 0 bases and J dropped 0 bases, with 9 bases sitting between them. For the CDR3, the DNA is TGCGCCAGCAGCCAAGATGACATGTATAGCAATCAGCCCCAGCATTTT. It is translated as CASSQDDMYSNQPQHF.

This chain uses TRBV11-2 with TRBJ2-7; 10 positions match TRBD1. Losses at the gene ends were 0 bases for V and 5 bases for J; bases not matched to a gene: 7. The CDR3 consists of 16 residues. CDR1 and CDR2 (germline): SGHAT, FQNNGV. The CDR3 DNA sequence: TGTGCCAGCAGCTTAGATAGGACAGGGGGGTTCCACGAGCAGTACTTC. It encodes CASSLDRTGGFHEQYF.

The chain uses TRBV20-1 and TRBJ2-1, with a possible D match to TRBD1 (6 bases). Germline assignment: CDR1 DFQATT and CDR2 SNEGSKA (reference sequence). The V gene lost 3 bases and the J gene lost 6 bases, with 21 bases spanning the gap. This CDR3 region has 16 residues. CDR3: CSASPPGQPPGNEQFF. The CDR3 coding sequence is TGCAGTGCTAGTCCTCCGGGACAACCACCTGGCAATGAGCAGTTCTTC.